The entry below gives a single TCR beta chain sequence along with its context. This entry belongs to a study of blood T cell repertoires in COVID-19. Study overall: Some COVID-19 samples were acute and others convalescent; all came from the United States, Italy and Spain. The analysed material was cDNA or gDNA that came from T cells, B-cell-depleted T cells, or PBMCs.

Clinical histories supplied by participants themselves formed the basis of cohort assignment. Per the original methods: Using reference gene primer amplification, nucleated cell counts were estimated. Using immunoSEQ multiplex PCR, the repertoire was profiled, and TCRdb retains in-frame clones only, with some absent. V, J and clone size derive from that table, while D and trimming were established from the DNA sequence. The repertoire holds roughly 280,000 clones, 80% to 90% seen once, with approximately 4% in the top ten. The sequenced material came from PBMCs or T cells enriched from blood (not recorded which). The sequence was collected from a woman in her twenties or thirties with acute COVID-19.

As DNA, the CDR3 is TGTGCCAGCAGTTTCGGTAGAAATTCACCCCTCCACTTT. This sequence encodes CASSFGRNSPLHF. The chain joins TRBV28 to TRBJ1-6; no reliable D call. Trimming left V 3 bases short and J 7 bases short, with 7 bases between. Looked up from germline, CDR1 is MDHEN and CDR2 is SYDVKM. This CDR3 is 13 amino acids long.